These 10 T cell receptor beta chains share one sample of origin, sequenced in a study of T-cell reconstitution after alpha-beta-depleted transplantation in children. Study observations and caveats: One year post-transplant, T-cell counts and diversity were largely derived from T cells produced anew.

These receptors are not linked to any known antigen. Preparation of the TCRbeta library involved a method that used unique molecular identifiers. TCRdb reprocessed the PCR reads via MiXCR and lists one record per CDR3 protein. The table records about 300,000 distinct CDR3 sequences, 6.5% to 9% of them present only once. Sequenced material: peripheral blood, taken 360 days after TCRalphabeta/CD19-depleted stem cell transplant. These receptors were obtained from a female patient between 2 and 15 years old who had a stem cell transplant for Fanconi anemia, so the T cells may come from the graft donor.

The chain combines TRBV10-3 with TRBJ1-1, with a weak D call TRBD1 (5 bases). The V gene's germline CDR1 is ENHRY and CDR2 SYGVKD. V was cut by 9 bases and J by 3 bases, with 17 bases left in between. This CDR3 is built from 14 residues. CDR3 amino acids: CAIMTGRGDTEAFF. Here the CDR3 DNA reads TGTGCCATAATGACCGGTCGGGGGGACACTGAAGCTTTCTTT.

In its sample, this clonotype was seen many times. The rearrangement joins TRBV7-9 to TRBJ1-6, with D possibly matching TRBD1 (6 bases). With 1 base removed from V and 6 bases from J, the gap between germline ends came to 10 bases. CDR1 and CDR2 (germline): SEHNR, FQNEAQ (reference sequence). The CDR3 is 15 residues long. The CDR3 DNA reads as TGTGCCAGCAGCTTAGAGACAGGTCCTAATTCACCCCTCCACTTT. Its protein product is CASSLETGPNSPLHF.

This chain connects TRBV7-9 to TRBJ1-2, with TRBD1 identical over 9 bases. The CDR3 has 16 residues. CDR1 is SEHNR and CDR2 is FQNEAQ in the germline V gene (reference sequence). Germline trimming cut 9 bases from V and 6 bases from J; bases unmatched to any gene: 17. For the CDR3, the DNA is TGTGCCAGTGCAACAATGAGGACAGGGGACGGTAATGGCTACACCTTC. Protein sequence: CASATMRTGDGNGYTF.

For this clonotype: One base away lies a much larger clone, so this may be a sequencing read error. CDR3 coding DNA: TGCGCCAGCAGCCAAGATGCATCCCCCTTCTACGAGCAGTACTTC. Residues: CASSQDASPFYEQYF. This chain connects TRBV4-3 to TRBJ2-7, with D hard to call. Germline V gene lookup returns CDR1 LGHNA and CDR2 YSLEER. The CDR3 totals 15 residues. With 0 bases removed from V and 3 bases from J, the gap between germline ends came to 12 bases.

Only a few counts were recorded for this clonotype. This rearrangement joins TRBV11-2 to TRBJ2-7, with TRBD2 as a possible D gene (6 bases). The CDR3 has 14 amino acids. V dropped 5 bases and J dropped 3 bases, with 14 bases sitting between them. Germline V CDR1 and CDR2: SGHAT, FQNNGV. The CDR3 DNA reads as TGTGCCAGCAGCCCCGGGACGGACTACTACGAGCAGTACTTC. Translating it yields CASSPGTDYYEQYF.

This clonotype occurred many times. V gene TRBV27 combines with J gene TRBJ2-1, with D perhaps TRBD2 (6 bases). The CDR3 is 13 amino acids. Germline V gene data show CDR1 as MNHEY and CDR2 as SMNVEV (reference sequence). V was trimmed by 4 bases and J by 6 bases, leaving 10 bases between them. Here the CDR3 reads CASSYGRSNEQFF. CDR3 nucleotide sequence: TGTGCCAGCAGTTATGGGAGGAGCAATGAGCAGTTCTTC.

V is TRBV7-9 and J is TRBJ2-7, with 9 positions matching TRBD1. The CDR3 contains 15 residues. Per germline, CDR1 SEHNR and CDR2 FQNEAQ (reference sequence). DNA of the CDR3: TGTGCCAGCGGCTTACTTACAGGGGGCAATCACGAGCAGTACGTC. This gives the protein CASGLLTGGNHEQYV.

There are many counts of this clonotype. The chain employs TRBV12-3 or TRBV12-4 and TRBJ1-2; 8 bases match TRBD1. V lost 6 bases and J lost 4; bases outside the gene matches: 13. The CDR3 totals 16 residues. CDR3 sequence reads: CASRDVQGARGYGYTF. The CDR3 DNA reads TGTGCCAGCAGGGACGTGCAGGGGGCGCGAGGCTATGGCTACACCTTC.

The chain combines TRBV7-2 with TRBJ1-4, with 7 bases that match TRBD1. CDR1 and CDR2 from the germline V gene are SGHTA and FQGNSA. Losses at the gene ends were 5 bases for V and 8 bases for J; bases not matched to a gene: 14. CDR3 length equals 16 residues. CDR3 sequence reads: CASSQQGLRAWEKLFF. DNA for the CDR3: TGTGCCAGCAGCCAACAGGGGTTGAGGGCTTGGGAAAAACTGTTTTTT.

V is TRBV11-2 and J is TRBJ2-7; TRBD1 is a possible D gene (6 bases). Trimming took off 0 bases at V and 3 bases at J, with 18 bases between the two ends. The germline V gene has CDR1 SGHAT and CDR2 FQNNGV. The CDR3 totals 17 residues. CDR3: CASSLDRGWGLSYEQYV. The CDR3 DNA is TGTGCCAGCAGCTTAGATCGAGGATGGGGGCTTAGCTACGAGCAGTACGTC.